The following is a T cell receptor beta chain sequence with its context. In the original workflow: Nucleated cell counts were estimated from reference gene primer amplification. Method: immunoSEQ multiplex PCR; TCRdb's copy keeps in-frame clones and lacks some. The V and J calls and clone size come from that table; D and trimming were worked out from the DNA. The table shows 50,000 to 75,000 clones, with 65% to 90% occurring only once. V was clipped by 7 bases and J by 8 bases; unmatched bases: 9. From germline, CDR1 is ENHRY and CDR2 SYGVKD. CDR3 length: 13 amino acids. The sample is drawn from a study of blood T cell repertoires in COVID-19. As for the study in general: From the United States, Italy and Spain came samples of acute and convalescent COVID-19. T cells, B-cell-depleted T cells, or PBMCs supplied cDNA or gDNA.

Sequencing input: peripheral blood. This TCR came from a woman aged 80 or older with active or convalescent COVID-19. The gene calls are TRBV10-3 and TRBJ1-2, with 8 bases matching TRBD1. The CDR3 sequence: CAINNGQGEGYTF. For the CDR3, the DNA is TGTGCCATCAACAACGGACAGGGCGAGGGCTACACCTTC.